Below are 25 T cell receptor beta chains sequenced from a single sample in a study of blood T cells in healthy people across ages. Next came a second PCR, run for about 7 to 11 cycles, which used a sample-barcoded 5' primer along with a J-beta primer mix. One entry per CDR3 protein results from TCRdb running MiXCR on the 5' RACE reads. This sample carries 500,000 to 700,000 distinct CDR3 sequences, roughly 31% of them seen once, and the ten largest clones take around 14%. Specimen: blood. The receptors here all came from a woman older than 75 in good health.

The chain uses TRBV12-3 or TRBV12-4 and TRBJ2-1, with TRBD2 identical over 7 bases. The CDR3 runs to 12 residues. The trim removed 9 bases at V and 9 bases at J, leaving 8 bases unmatched. The DNA for the CDR3 is TGTGCCAGTAATTACCAGCGGGGTGAGCAGTTCTTC. Translating it yields CASNYQRGEQFF.

This clonotype has at least ten counts. This chain joins TRBV20-1 and TRBJ2-7; tentatively, D is TRBD1 (6 bases). This CDR3 has 15 amino acids. Germline V gene data show CDR1 as DFQATT and CDR2 as SNEGSKA (reference sequence). V was trimmed by 0 bases and J by 0 bases, leaving 12 bases between them. Here the CDR3 DNA reads TGCAGTGCTAGAGATCCAGGGGTAAGCTCCTACGAGCAGTACTTC. Translation gives CSARDPGVSSYEQYF.

In the case of this clonotype: A much more abundant neighbour one base away suggests this may be a read error. The J gene is TRBJ2-7, the V gene TRBV20-1; TRBD1 matches 9 bases. Per germline, CDR1 DFQATT and CDR2 SNEGSKA (reference sequence). CDR3 length equals 15 residues. The CDR3, as DNA: TGCAGTACTAGAGCCGGACAGGGGTCTACCTACGAGCAGTACTTC. Protein sequence: CSTRAGQGSTYEQYF.

This clonotype was recorded at least ten times. The chain has TRBV12-3 or TRBV12-4 and TRBJ2-6; no firm D call. Trimming took 1 base from V and 0 from J, leaving 10 bases between them. The CDR3 covers 17 residues. This CDR3 reads CASSLGNRGSGANVLTF. For the CDR3, the DNA is TGTGCCAGCAGTTTAGGAAATCGCGGCTCTGGGGCCAACGTCCTGACTTTC.

This clonotype was counted between two and nine times. This may arise from a read error, as a much more abundant clone is one base away. J is TRBJ2-7 and V is TRBV7-9; a possible D gene is TRBD2 (5 bases). Deletions cut 3 bases from V and 10 bases from J, with 13 bases between. CDR3 length: 12 residues. Per germline, CDR1 SEHNR and CDR2 FQNEAQ (reference sequence). CDR3 loop: CASSLSILAQYF. The CDR3 DNA reads as TGTGCCAGCAGCTTGAGTATCCTAGCCCAGTACTTC.

This chain uses TRBV20-1 with TRBJ1-5; D remains unclear. The V end was cut by 6 bases, the J end by 0 bases, with 9 bases between. Germline values: CDR1 DFQATT, CDR2 SNEGSKA (reference sequence). There are 13 residues in the CDR3. The CDR3 bases are TGCAGTGCACGTGAGGCTAGCAATCAGCCCCAGCATTTT. It translates to CSAREASNQPQHF.

This clonotype was detected only a few times. Possible read error: a much larger clone is one base away. The rearrangement uses TRBV10-3 and TRBJ2-7, with 7 bases lining up with TRBD1. CDR1 is ENHRY and CDR2 is SYGVKD in the germline V gene. V dropped 2 bases and J dropped 0; count of bases not matched to a gene: 4. The CDR3 consists of 15 residues. This CDR3 reads CAISETGAPSYEQYF. The CDR3 nucleotides read TGTGCCATCAGTGAGACAGGGGCTCCCTCCTACGAGCAGTACTTC.

The V call is TRBV6-2 or TRBV6-3, the J call TRBJ1-5, with 7 positions matching TRBD1. V gave up 11 bases and J gave up 9 bases; unmatched junction bases: 10. The CDR3 covers 12 residues. Germline-derived CDR1 and CDR2 are MNHEY and SVGEGT. The CDR3 DNA sequence: TGTGCCGGCAATAACGACAGGGCGCCCCAGCATTTT. Its translation: CAGNNDRAPQHF.

The chain employs TRBV14 and TRBJ1-6, with D perhaps matching TRBD1 (5 bases). Germline loops: CDR1 SGHDN, CDR2 FVKESK. The CDR3 is 15 amino acids. V shed 0 bases and J shed 8 bases, with 11 bases lying between them. This CDR3 reads CASSQDRAGYSPLHF. The CDR3 DNA is TGTGCCAGCAGCCAAGATCGGGCAGGGTATTCACCCCTCCACTTT.

This clonotype was counted a few times. J is TRBJ1-1 and V is TRBV9; 10 bases agree with TRBD1. Germline lookup yields CDR1 SGDLS and CDR2 YYNGEE. V shed 6 bases and J 2 bases; nucleotides not matched to a gene: 7. The CDR3 spans 15 residues. The CDR3 coding sequence is TGTGCCAGCAACAGACAGGGGGCCATCAACACTGAAGCTTTCTTT. This sequence encodes CASNRQGAINTEAFF. Using reference TRBV9 and TRBJ1-1 for the parts outside the CDR3, the full variable domain is DSGVTQTPKHLITATGQRVTLRCSPRSGDLSVYWYQQSLDQGLQFLIQYYNGEERAKGNILERFSAQQFPDLHSELNLSSLELGDSALYFCASNRQGAINTEAFFGQGTRLTVV.

This rearrangement joins TRBV5-1 to TRBJ2-5; 9 nucleotides line up with TRBD1. The germline CDR1 and CDR2 sequences are SGHRS and YFSETQ. The CDR3 consists of 14 residues. V gave up 5 bases and J gave up 11 bases; unmatched junction bases: 13. CDR3 amino acids: CASRRDRVPNKQYF. The CDR3 DNA reads TGCGCCAGCAGGAGGGACAGGGTTCCCAATAAGCAGTACTTC. Supplemented by reference TRBV5-1 and TRBJ2-5, the full variable domain reads KAGVTQTPRYLIKTRGQQVTLSCSPISGHRSVSWYQQTPGQGLQFLFEYFSETQRNKGNFPGRFSGRQFSNSRSEMNVSTLELGDSALYLCASRRDRVPNKQYFGPGTRLLVL.

This clonotype was seen repeatedly, ten times or more. The chain links TRBV5-4 to TRBJ2-1, with TRBD2 identical over 10 bases. The CDR3 spans 16 residues. CDR1 and CDR2 (germline): SGHNT, YYREEE (reference sequence). Losses at the gene ends were 2 bases for V and 6 bases for J; bases not matched to a gene: 8. CDR3 residues: CASSLTSGGASNEQFF. CDR3 DNA: TGTGCCAGCAGCTTAACGAGCGGGGGGGCTTCCAATGAGCAGTTCTTC.

This clonotype was seen only a few times. This may be a read error, as it is one base from a much larger clone. The chain links TRBV4-3 to TRBJ2-1; D might be TRBD1 or TRBD2, each matching 5 bases. Trimming pared 0 bases from V and 11 bases from J, leaving 17 bases between. CDR3 length: 15 residues. Per the germline V gene, CDR1 is LGHNA and CDR2 is YSLEER. DNA of the CDR3: TGCGCCAGCAGCCAAGAGAGGAGAGGCCGGGGCCAGCAGTTCTTC. It encodes CASSQERRGRGQQFF.

This clonotype was recorded at least ten times. The V and J genes are TRBV27 and TRBJ2-7; D possibly corresponds to TRBD2 (5 bases). V was pared by 5 bases and J by 3 bases, with 11 bases between. Germline lookup yields CDR1 MNHEY and CDR2 SMNVEV (reference sequence). CDR3 size: 13 residues. As DNA, the CDR3 is TGTGCCAGCAGTGAGGGCCCCCACTACGAGCAGTACTTC. Protein: CASSEGPHYEQYF.

A word on this clonotype: A much more abundant neighbour one base away suggests this may be a read error. The V call is TRBV5-5, the J call TRBJ1-2, with 9 bases aligning to TRBD1. V lost 6 bases to trimming and J lost 7 bases; unmatched junction nucleotides: 10. Germline lookup yields CDR1 SGHKS and CDR2 YYEKEE (reference sequence). The CDR3 is 14 residues long. As DNA, the CDR3 is TGTGCCAGCACCCGACGGGGACAGGGCTCTGGCTACACCTTC. As protein: CASTRRGQGSGYTF. Together with reference TRBV5-5 and TRBJ1-2, the CDR3 gives the full variable domain: DAGVTQSPTHLIKTRGQQVTLRCSPISGHKSVSWYQQVLGQGPQFIFQYYEKEERGRGNFPDRFSARQFPNYSSELNVNALLLGDSALYLCASTRRGQGSGYTFGSGTRLTVV.

This clonotype appeared many times. This chain uses TRBV20-1 with TRBJ2-5, with D perhaps matching TRBD2 (5 bases). CDR1 and CDR2 (germline): DFQATT, SNEGSKA (reference sequence). The V end was cut by 0 bases, the J end by 2 bases, with 7 bases between. This CDR3 is 13 amino acids long. CDR3 sequence (DNA): TGCAGTGCTAGAGAGACTACTCAAGAGACCCAGTACTTC. Protein: CSARETTQETQYF.

Many counts were recorded for this clonotype. The V gene is TRBV11-2, the J gene TRBJ1-2; the D is unclear. The germline V gene encodes CDR1 SGHAT and CDR2 FQNNGV. The V gene lost 7 bases and the J gene lost 1 base, with 16 bases spanning the gap. The CDR3 contains 15 residues. The CDR3 loop reads CASTLKPTLNYGYTF. CDR3 DNA sequence: TGTGCCAGCACCCTTAAACCGACGCTTAACTATGGCTACACCTTC. Looking up the rest from reference TRBV11-2 and TRBJ1-2 gives the full variable domain: EAGVAQSPRYKIIEKRQSVAFWCNPISGHATLYWYQQILGQGPKLLIQFQNNGVVDDSQLPKDRFSAERLKGVDSTLKIQPAKLEDSAVYLCASTLKPTLNYGYTFGSGTRLTVV.

A few counts support this clonotype. The V call is TRBV2, the J call TRBJ2-3; D not resolved. The V gene's germline CDR1 is SNHLY and CDR2 FYNNEI. The V and J ends lost 8 bases and 2 bases respectively, with 17 bases between them. This CDR3 has 15 residues. The CDR3 sequence is CASGKEHTNTDTQYF. The CDR3 DNA follows: TGTGCCAGCGGGAAAGAGCATACCAACACAGATACGCAGTATTTT. The full variable domain, rest sourced from reference TRBV2 and TRBJ2-3, is EPEVTQTPSHQVTQMGQEVILRCVPISNHLYFYWYRQILGQKVEFLVSFYNNEISEKSEIFDDQFSVERPDGSNFTLKIRSTKLEDSAMYFCASGKEHTNTDTQYFGPGTRLTVL.

The V and J genes are TRBV7-2 and TRBJ2-1; a weak D match, TRBD1 (6 bases). The germline V and J ends were trimmed by 5 bases and 1 base, with 15 bases remaining between them. The CDR3 spans 16 residues. Germline V gives CDR1 SGHTA, CDR2 FQGNSA. This chain's CDR3 is CASSLDRLLSYNEQFF. The DNA for the CDR3 is TGTGCCAGCAGCCTAGACAGGCTACTTTCCTACAATGAGCAGTTCTTC.

The J gene is TRBJ1-4, the V gene TRBV19, with TRBD1 identical over 9 bases. Unmatched junction bases numbered 7, after V lost 4 bases and J lost 7 bases. The CDR3 covers 15 residues. Germline values: CDR1 LNHDA, CDR2 SQIVND (reference sequence). CDR3 in amino acids: CASSTQATGGEKLFF. DNA of the CDR3: TGTGCCAGTAGTACCCAGGCGACAGGGGGTGAAAAACTGTTTTTT. The full variable domain, rest sourced from reference TRBV19 and TRBJ1-4, is DGGITQSPKYLFRKEGQNVTLSCEQNLNHDAMYWYRQDPGQGLRLIYYSQIVNDFQKGDIAEGYSVSREKKESFPLTVTSAQKNPTAFYLCASSTQATGGEKLFFGSGTQLSVL.

In this sample, this clonotype turned up many times. The chain has TRBV29-1 and TRBJ2-1; TRBD2 is a possible D gene (6 bases). V lost 2 bases to trimming and J lost 9 bases, with 17 bases between them. There are 14 residues in the CDR3. Germline V gene sequence: CDR1 SQVTM, CDR2 ANQGSEA. The CDR3, as DNA: TGCAGCGTTGAACTGGGCCGCCCCGGGAGTGAGCAGTTCTTC. Protein: CSVELGRPGSEQFF.

This rearrangement joins TRBV6-2 or TRBV6-3 to TRBJ1-5; maybe TRBD1 (6 bases). Trimming pared 6 bases from V and 0 bases from J, leaving 15 bases between. The CDR3 covers 16 residues. Germline V CDR1 and CDR2: MNHEY, SVGEGT. In DNA form, the CDR3 reads TGTGCCAGCAGCGATCCAGGGGCCAATAGCAATCAGCCCCAGCATTTT. Encoded protein: CASSDPGANSNQPQHF.

The table lists this clonotype with a few counts. The V and J genes are TRBV6-2 or TRBV6-3 and TRBJ2-3, with 11 bases matching TRBD2. Germline V CDR1 and CDR2: MNHEY, SVGEGT. The CDR3 sequence is 20 residues long. J gave up 1 base and V 0 bases, and 12 bases lay outside the gene matches. The DNA for the CDR3 is TGTGCCAGCAGTTACTCGGCTAGCGGGGGGCCGGGGTTCGGCACAGATACGCAGTATTTT. This sequence encodes CASSYSASGGPGFGTDTQYF.

With regard to this clonotype: One end of the junction is discordant with germline, which a read error may explain. The chain has TRBV6-2 or TRBV6-3 and TRBJ2-2; no firm D call. Germline loops: CDR1 MNHEY, CDR2 SVGEGT. The CDR3 spans 10 residues. DNA for the CDR3: TGTGCCGGCAGAGACGGGGAGCTGTTTTTT. Protein: CAGRDGELFF.

This clonotype was counted many times. This sequence joins TRBV7-2 and TRBJ2-3, with 8 bases aligning to TRBD1. Trimming removed 6 bases from V and 4 bases from J; junction bases left unmatched: 9. Germline CDR1 is SGHTA and CDR2 is FQGNSA. This CDR3 is built from 15 residues. The CDR3 nucleotides are TGTGCCAGCAGGCAGGGGGCTCTTAGCTCAGATACGCAGTATTTT. This gives the protein CASRQGALSSDTQYF.